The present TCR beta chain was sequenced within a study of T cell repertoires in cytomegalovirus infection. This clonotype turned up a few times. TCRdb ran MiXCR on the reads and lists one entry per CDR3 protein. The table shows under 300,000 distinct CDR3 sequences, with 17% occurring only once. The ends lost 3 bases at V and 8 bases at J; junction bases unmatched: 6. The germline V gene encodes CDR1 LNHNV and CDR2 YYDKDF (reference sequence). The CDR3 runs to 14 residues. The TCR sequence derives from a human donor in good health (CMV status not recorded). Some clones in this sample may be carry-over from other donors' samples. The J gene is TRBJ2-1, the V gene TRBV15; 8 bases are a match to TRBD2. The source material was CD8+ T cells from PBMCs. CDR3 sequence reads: CATSSFGGAYEQFF. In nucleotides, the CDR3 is TGTGCCACCAGCAGTTTCGGGGGGGCCTATGAGCAGTTCTTC.